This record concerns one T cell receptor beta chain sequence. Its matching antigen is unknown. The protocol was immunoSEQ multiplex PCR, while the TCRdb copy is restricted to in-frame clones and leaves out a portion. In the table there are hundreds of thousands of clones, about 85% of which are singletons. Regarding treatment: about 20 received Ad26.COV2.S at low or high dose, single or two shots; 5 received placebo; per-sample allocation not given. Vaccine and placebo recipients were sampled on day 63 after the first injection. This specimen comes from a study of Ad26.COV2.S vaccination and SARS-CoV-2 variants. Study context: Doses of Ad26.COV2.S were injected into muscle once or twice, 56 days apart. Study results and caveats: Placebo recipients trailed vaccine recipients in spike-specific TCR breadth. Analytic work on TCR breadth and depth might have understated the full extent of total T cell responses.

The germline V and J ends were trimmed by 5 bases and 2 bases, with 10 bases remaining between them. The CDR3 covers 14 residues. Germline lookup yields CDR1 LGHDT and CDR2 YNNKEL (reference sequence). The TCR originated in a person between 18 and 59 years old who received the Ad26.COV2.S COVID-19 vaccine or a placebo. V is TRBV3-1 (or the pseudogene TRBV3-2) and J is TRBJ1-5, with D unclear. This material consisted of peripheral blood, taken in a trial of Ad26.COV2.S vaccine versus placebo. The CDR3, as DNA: TGTGCCAGCAGCTCGGGAGTTGGCAATCAGCCCCAGCATTTT. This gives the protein CASSSGVGNQPQHF.